The 29 T cell receptor beta chains listed next were all sequenced from one sample in a study of shared clonotypes between healthy human individuals. TCRdb's table, derived via immunoSEQ multiplex PCR, lists solely in-frame clones and lacks some. The sample carries fewer than 1.8 million clones, 97% to 99% recorded once. Specimen: naive CD4+ T cells sorted from blood. Subset given: CD45RA+ positively selected. The receptors were sampled from a man aged 25 to 40 in good health.

This sequence joins TRBV28 and TRBJ2-1; D not certain. V dropped 5 bases and J dropped 6 bases, with 11 bases sitting between them. This CDR3 has 13 amino acids. The germline V gene encodes CDR1 MDHEN and CDR2 SYDVKM. CDR3 protein: CASSPLPGNEQFF. The DNA for the CDR3 is TGTGCCAGCAGTCCGCTACCAGGCAATGAGCAGTTCTTC.

Notes on this clone: Other DNA sequences in this specimen translate into the identical CDR3. Written as DNA, the CDR3 is TGTGCCAGTAGTATTCCGGGAGGTAGCACAGATACGCAGTATTTT. It encodes CASSIPGGSTDTQYF. The V gene is TRBV19, the J gene TRBJ2-3, with 7 bases matching TRBD2. This CDR3 spans 15 amino acids. The germline gives CDR1 LNHDA, CDR2 SQIVND (reference sequence). The junction had 3 bases not matched to a gene; V was cut back by 3 bases and J by 0 bases. The variable domain in full, completed from reference TRBV19 and TRBJ2-3, reads DGGITQSPKYLFRKEGQNVTLSCEQNLNHDAMYWYRQDPGQGLRLIYYSQIVNDFQKGDIAEGYSVSREKKESFPLTVTSAQKNPTAFYLCASSIPGGSTDTQYFGPGTRLTVL.

The CDR3 protein is CASSLDGQLEQYF. In DNA, the CDR3 is TGTGCCAGCAGCTTGGACGGACAACTCGAGCAGTACTTC. The chain links TRBV5-4 to TRBJ2-7, with a weak D call TRBD1 (5 bases). Germline V CDR1 and CDR2: SGHNT, YYREEE (reference sequence). V was pared by 0 bases and J by 6 bases, with 10 bases between. The CDR3 has 13 amino acids.

The chain joins TRBV29-1 to TRBJ2-5; weak D call: TRBD1 (6 bases). The CDR3 spans 13 residues. Germline CDR1 SQVTM, CDR2 ANQGSEA. V was clipped by 7 bases and J by 4 bases, with 16 bases between them. The CDR3 spells CSAIQGRRETQYF. The CDR3 DNA reads as TGCAGCGCTATACAGGGCCGTCGAGAGACCCAGTACTTC.

V and J are TRBV14 and TRBJ1-1; no clear D gene. Germline CDR1 is SGHDN and CDR2 is FVKESK. The CDR3 spans 13 residues. Trimming removed 4 bases at V and 2 bases at J, with 8 bases between. The CDR3 DNA follows: TGTGCCAGCAGCCTAAAAGCTAACACTGAAGCTTTCTTT. Its translation: CASSLKANTEAFF. The full variable domain, in which reference TRBV14 and TRBJ1-1 provide the parts outside the CDR3, is EAGVTQFPSHSVIEKGQTVTLRCDPISGHDNLYWYRRVMGKEIKFLLHFVKESKQDESGMPNNRFLAERTGGTYSTLKVQPAELEDSGVYFCASSLKANTEAFFGQGTRLTVV.

This clone was observed once. Other DNA sequences in the sample encode the same CDR3. The chain combines TRBV11-2 with TRBJ1-1; D is possibly TRBD1 (5 bases). Looked up from germline, CDR1 is SGHAT and CDR2 is FQNNGV. The CDR3 consists of 14 residues. Deletions cut 0 bases from V and 5 bases from J, with 10 bases between. Written as DNA, the CDR3 is TGTGCCAGCAGCTTAGATCGCGGGGGGACTGAAGCTTTCTTT. Amino acids: CASSLDRGGTEAFF.

The genes are TRBV7-6 and TRBJ2-1, with 11 nucleotides matching TRBD2. Germline V gene data show CDR1 as SGHVS and CDR2 as FNYEAQ. Trimming removed 0 bases from V and 5 bases from J; junction bases left unmatched: 9. The CDR3 is 18 residues long. CDR3 in DNA: TGTGCCAGCAGCTTAGCGCACGGGGGTAGCGGGAGGGACAATGAGCAGTTCTTC. Translating it yields CASSLAHGGSGRDNEQFF.

The chain combines TRBV7-2 with TRBJ2-4; 7 bases match TRBD2. Unmatched junction bases numbered 12, after V lost 2 bases and J lost 8 bases. Germline V gene data show CDR1 as SGHTA and CDR2 as FQGNSA. The CDR3 spans 16 residues. The CDR3: CASSLSPFRGSDIQYF. The CDR3 DNA reads TGTGCCAGCAGCTTATCTCCTTTCCGCGGGAGCGACATTCAGTACTTC.

A remark on this clone: Germline and junction disagree at one end, which may indicate a read error. The chain couples TRBV18 to TRBJ2-7; 7 nucleotides align to TRBD2. Germline V CDR1 and CDR2: KGHSH, LQKENI. The CDR3 spans 12 residues. CDR3 region: CASSTVSGLTAF. DNA of the CDR3: TGTGCCAGCTCAACTGTTAGCGGGCTAACGGCTTTC.

The rearrangement links TRBV30 to TRBJ1-3, with a tentative D call TRBD1 (6 bases). The CDR3 spans 14 residues. Germline-derived CDR1 and CDR2 are GTSNPN and SVGIG (reference sequence). V shed 4 bases and J shed 2 bases, with 12 bases lying between them. In DNA, the CDR3 is TGTGCCTGGAAGAAAGGGGGGGCTGGAAACACCATATATTTT. This codes for CAWKKGGAGNTIYF.

V is TRBV29-1 and J is TRBJ2-1; D may be TRBD1 or TRBD2 (5 bases each). This CDR3 is 14 amino acids long. V was cut by 3 bases and J by 0 bases, with 9 bases left in between. In germline, CDR1 is SQVTM, CDR2 ANQGSEA. CDR3 protein: CSVEGRGSYNEQFF. As DNA, the CDR3 is TGCAGCGTTGAGGGACGGGGCTCCTACAATGAGCAGTTCTTC.

The rearrangement uses TRBV5-4 and TRBJ2-3, with 11 bases aligning to TRBD2. Looked up from germline, CDR1 is SGHNT and CDR2 is YYREEE (reference sequence). V lost 0 bases and J lost 4; bases outside the gene matches: 7. The CDR3 totals 17 residues. The CDR3 bases are TGTGCCAGCAGCTTGGAAGTACTAGCGGGAGTGGCAGATACGCAGTATTTT. Translation gives CASSLEVLAGVADTQYF.

The V and J genes are TRBV6-1 and TRBJ2-1, with a tentative D call TRBD2 (6 bases). The CDR3 consists of 16 residues. V was shortened by 4 bases and J by 7 bases, with 20 bases between the two germline ends. Germline values: CDR1 MNHNS, CDR2 SASEGT. CDR3 nucleotide sequence: TGTGCCAGCAGTGGTGGCCCGTGGCTAGCGAGGAATGAGCAGTTCTTC. Its protein product is CASSGGPWLARNEQFF.

This sequence joins TRBV5-1 and TRBJ2-6; perhaps TRBD2 as D (5 bases). Trimming took 4 bases from V and 3 from J, leaving 14 bases between them. This CDR3 has 16 residues. Germline V CDR1 and CDR2: SGHRS, YFSETQ. DNA of the CDR3: TGCGCCAGCAGCACCGCGAGGGTCAGTGGGGCCAACGTCCTGACTTTC. The encoded protein is CASSTARVSGANVLTF. The full variable domain, its missing parts supplied by reference TRBV5-1 and TRBJ2-6, is KAGVTQTPRYLIKTRGQQVTLSCSPISGHRSVSWYQQTPGQGLQFLFEYFSETQRNKGNFPGRFSGRQFSNSRSEMNVSTLELGDSALYLCASSTARVSGANVLTFGAGSRLTVL.

The chain recombines TRBV7-9 with TRBJ1-1, with TRBD1 as a possible D gene (5 bases). Trimming removed 4 bases at V and 5 bases at J, with 11 bases between. Germline V gene data show CDR1 as SEHNR and CDR2 as FQNEAQ (reference sequence). This CDR3 comprises 13 residues. The CDR3 protein is CASSYTGGTEAFF. CDR3 in DNA: TGTGCCAGCAGCTATACTGGGGGTACTGAAGCTTTCTTT.

As DNA, the CDR3 is TGCAGTGCAAGTCAGACCTACGAGCAGTACTTC. Residues: CSASQTYEQYF. The chain joins TRBV20-1 to TRBJ2-7; D remains unclear. The CDR3 extends over 11 amino acids. V was clipped by 6 bases and J by 2 bases, with 8 bases between them. Germline V CDR1 and CDR2: DFQATT, SNEGSKA (reference sequence).

The V call is TRBV5-6, the J call TRBJ2-1; no definite D call. The V and J ends lost 6 bases and 5 bases respectively, with 21 bases between them. Germline V gives CDR1 SGHDT, CDR2 YYEEEE. The CDR3 length is 16 residues. CDR3 DNA: TGTGCCAGCACCTCCCCTTCGGTACTGCAGGACAATGAGCAGTTCTTC. Amino acid sequence: CASTSPSVLQDNEQFF.

This chain joins TRBV10-3 and TRBJ2-3; D not certain. Trimming took 0 bases from V and 2 from J, leaving 9 bases between them. This CDR3 contains 15 residues. Germline values: CDR1 ENHRY, CDR2 SYGVKD. CDR3 sequence: CAISESYRSTDTQYF. The CDR3 DNA sequence: TGTGCCATCAGTGAGTCGTATCGTTCCACAGATACGCAGTATTTT.

This chain connects TRBV5-6 to TRBJ1-4, with 8 bases fitting TRBD1. J was trimmed by 3 bases and V by 4 bases; bases with no gene match: 8. The CDR3 length is 16 residues. CDR1 SGHDT and CDR2 YYEEEE come from the germline V gene. CDR3 sequence: CASSPRTGQSNEKLFF. The CDR3 nucleotides are TGTGCCAGCAGCCCTCGGACAGGGCAGTCTAATGAAAAACTGTTTTTT.

V and J are TRBV6-1 and TRBJ1-5; 7 bases are shared with TRBD1. Trimming removed 7 bases from V and 1 base from J; junction bases left unmatched: 7. CDR1 is MNHNS, CDR2 SASEGT, per germline. The CDR3 has 15 amino acids. CDR3 sequence reads: CASTRLTGSNQPQHF. Written as DNA, the CDR3 is TGTGCCAGCACCCGCCTGACAGGGAGCAATCAGCCCCAGCATTTT.

This chain connects TRBV18 to TRBJ2-1, with no clear D. The CDR3 spans 14 residues. Trimming took off 5 bases at V and 0 bases at J, with 8 bases between the two ends. The germline V gene has CDR1 KGHSH and CDR2 LQKENI. CDR3 DNA sequence: TGTGCCAGCTCAGGGGATGACTCCTACAATGAGCAGTTCTTC. It is translated as CASSGDDSYNEQFF.

The chain has TRBV9 and TRBJ1-1; possibly TRBD1 for D (6 bases). Germline loops: CDR1 SGDLS, CDR2 YYNGEE. V gave up 1 base and J gave up 1 base, with 11 bases separating them. This CDR3 region has 15 residues. CDR3 region: CASSVPRGPNTEAFF. CDR3 bases: TGTGCCAGCAGCGTACCCAGGGGTCCGAACACTGAAGCTTTCTTT.

The J gene is TRBJ1-1, the V gene TRBV15; TRBD1 might be the D (6 bases). There are 14 residues in the CDR3. Trimming removed 1 base at V and 5 bases at J, with 11 bases between. Per germline, CDR1 LNHNV and CDR2 YYDKDF (reference sequence). The CDR3 loop is CATSRGERGTEAFF. The DNA for the CDR3 is TGTGCCACCAGCAGAGGAGAGAGGGGGACTGAAGCTTTCTTT.

The chain combines TRBV2 with TRBJ2-1; TRBD1 matches 8 bases. Germline CDR1 SNHLY, CDR2 FYNNEI. This CDR3 is built from 14 residues. The V segment lost 6 bases and the J segment 3 bases; nucleotides outside the gene matches: 4. CDR3 coding DNA: TGTGCCAGCAGCCGGGACAGGAACTACAATGAGCAGTTCTTC. Its translation is CASSRDRNYNEQFF.

This clone was counted once. The rearrangement joins TRBV5-1 to TRBJ2-1, with 8 bases fitting TRBD1. V dropped 4 bases and J dropped 7; count of bases not matched to a gene: 13. CDR1 is SGHRS and CDR2 is YFSETQ in the germline V gene. The CDR3 is 16 residues long. CDR3 sequence: CASSRTGTSGVNEQFF. The CDR3 nucleotides read TGCGCCAGCAGCCGGACAGGGACCTCAGGGGTGAATGAGCAGTTCTTC.

V is TRBV5-5 and J is TRBJ1-1; 9 nucleotides match TRBD1. CDR1 SGHKS and CDR2 YYEKEE come from the germline V gene (reference sequence). V was clipped by 4 bases and J by 0 bases; unmatched bases: 4. The length of the CDR3 is 15 residues. The CDR3 is CASSVTGGMNTEAFF. The CDR3 nucleotides are TGTGCCAGCAGCGTGACAGGGGGAATGAACACTGAAGCTTTCTTT.

The rearrangement uses TRBV5-1 and TRBJ2-5; D is possibly TRBD2 (6 bases). This CDR3 is built from 15 residues. The V gene lost 2 bases and the J gene lost 5 bases, with 16 bases spanning the gap. In germline, CDR1 is SGHRS, CDR2 YFSETQ. CDR3 in amino acids: CASSFEGGFGETQYF. The CDR3 nucleotides read TGCGCCAGCAGCTTTGAGGGAGGATTCGGGGAGACCCAGTACTTC. The whole variable domain, filled in from reference TRBV5-1 and TRBJ2-5, reads KAGVTQTPRYLIKTRGQQVTLSCSPISGHRSVSWYQQTPGQGLQFLFEYFSETQRNKGNFPGRFSGRQFSNSRSEMNVSTLELGDSALYLCASSFEGGFGETQYFGPGTRLLVL.

The chain joins TRBV28 to TRBJ2-3; 8 nucleotides match TRBD2. J lost 5 bases, V lost 2 bases, and 12 bases had no gene match. The germline V gene has CDR1 MDHEN and CDR2 SYDVKM. The CDR3 has 17 residues. In nucleotides, the CDR3 is TGTGCCAGCAGTTTACATCTGGGGAGGGCGGGAGGAGATACGCAGTATTTT. Translated: CASSLHLGRAGGDTQYF.

The V and J genes are TRBV9 and TRBJ2-1; D perhaps matches TRBD1 (5 bases). Per germline, CDR1 SGDLS and CDR2 YYNGEE. V gave up 4 bases and J gave up 8 bases, with 19 bases separating them. The CDR3 has 15 amino acids. Here the CDR3 reads CASSPNVRQYYEQFF. CDR3 nucleotide sequence: TGTGCCAGCAGCCCCAATGTCAGACAGTACTATGAGCAGTTCTTC.